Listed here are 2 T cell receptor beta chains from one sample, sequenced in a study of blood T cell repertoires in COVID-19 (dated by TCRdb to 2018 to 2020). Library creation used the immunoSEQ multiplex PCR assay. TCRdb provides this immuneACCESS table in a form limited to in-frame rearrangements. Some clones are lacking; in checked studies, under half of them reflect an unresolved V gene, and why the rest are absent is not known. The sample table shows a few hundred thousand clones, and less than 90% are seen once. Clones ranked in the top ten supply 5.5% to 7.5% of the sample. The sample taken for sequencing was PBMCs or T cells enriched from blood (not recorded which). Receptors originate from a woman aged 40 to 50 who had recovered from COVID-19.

In DNA, the CDR3 is TGTGCCAGCAGTCCCTCTAGACAGGGGGCGAAACGCTACGAGCAGTACTTC. This sequence encodes CASSPSRQGAKRYEQYF. J is TRBJ2-7 and V is TRBV28; 10 positions match TRBD1. The CDR3 has 17 amino acids. The J segment lost 3 bases and the V segment lost 5 bases, leaving 13 bases of the junction unmatched. Germline V gene data show CDR1 as MDHEN and CDR2 as SYDVKM. The full variable domain, in which reference TRBV28 and TRBJ2-7 provide the parts outside the CDR3, is DVKVTQSSRYLVKRTGEKVFLECVQDMDHENMFWYRQDPGLGLRLIYFSYDVKMKEKGDIPEGYSVSREKKERFSLILESASTNQTSMYLCASSPSRQGAKRYEQYFGPGTRLTVT.

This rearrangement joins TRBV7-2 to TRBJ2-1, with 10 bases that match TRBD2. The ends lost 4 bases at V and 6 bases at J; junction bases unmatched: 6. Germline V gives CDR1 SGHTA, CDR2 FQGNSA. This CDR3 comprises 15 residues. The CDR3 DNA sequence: TGTGCCAGCAGCTCCGGCCGGACTAGCGGCAATGAGCAGTTCTTC. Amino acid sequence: CASSSGRTSGNEQFF.